The sequence of this T cell receptor (beta chain) was determined in a study of CD8+CD57+ T cells in acquired aplastic anemia. Overall study context: Sorting CD4+ and CD8+ cells gave DNA averaging around 3 ug.

Previously, flow cytometry had revealed CD8+CD57+ cell expansion in the patients chosen for sequencing. Severe acquired aplastic anemia affected all patients. Patients were untreated when blood was sampled. Profiling of TCR beta VDJ combinations and CDR3 sequences used genomic DNA as template. In TCRdb, the reads were re-called with MiXCR into one record per CDR3 protein. The data hold 50,000 or so distinct CDR3 sequences, with around 57% observed a single time. Material: sorted CD4+, CD8+, or CD8+CD57+ T cells (not recorded which) from PBMCs. The origin of this receptor is a human donor with aplastic anemia.

In DNA, the CDR3 is TGTGCCAGCAGCCAAGGTATCCCCCCCCTTGCGGGGACAGGCACAGATACGCAGTATTTT. It is translated as CASSQGIPPLAGTGTDTQYF. The V gene is TRBV4-2, the J gene TRBJ2-3; possibly TRBD1 for D (7 bases). The V and J ends lost 1 base and 1 base respectively, with 24 bases between them. The CDR3 covers 20 residues. CDR1 and CDR2 from the germline V gene are LGHNA and YNFKEQ.